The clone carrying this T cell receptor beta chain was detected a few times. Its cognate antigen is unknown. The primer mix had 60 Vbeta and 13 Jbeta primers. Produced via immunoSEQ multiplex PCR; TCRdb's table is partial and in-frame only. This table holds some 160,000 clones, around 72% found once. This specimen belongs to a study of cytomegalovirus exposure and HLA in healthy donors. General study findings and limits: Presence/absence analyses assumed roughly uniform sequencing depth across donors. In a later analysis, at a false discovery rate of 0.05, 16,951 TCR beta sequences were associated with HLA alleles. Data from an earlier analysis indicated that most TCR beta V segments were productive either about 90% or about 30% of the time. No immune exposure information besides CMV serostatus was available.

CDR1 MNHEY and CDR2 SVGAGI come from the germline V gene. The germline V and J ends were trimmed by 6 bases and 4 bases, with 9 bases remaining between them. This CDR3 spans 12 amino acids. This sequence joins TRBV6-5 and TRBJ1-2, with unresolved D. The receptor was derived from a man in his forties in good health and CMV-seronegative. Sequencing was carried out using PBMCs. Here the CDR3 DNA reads TGTGCCAGCAGGAGTGGGAGCTATGGCTACACCTTC. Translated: CASRSGSYGYTF.